This TCR beta chain was profiled in a study of blood T cell repertoires in COVID-19. Whole-study context: Spain, Italy and the United States supplied samples that represented acute and convalescent COVID-19. The cDNA or gDNA used as material had been derived from T cells, B-cell-depleted T cells, or PBMCs.

Authors' analysis steps: Scientists estimated how many nucleated cells there were by amplifying reference gene primers. Sequencing used immunoSEQ multiplex PCR; TCRdb keeps in-frame clones, though not all of them. From that table come the V and J calls and clone size; the DNA was used to work out D and trimming. The sample has over 35,000 clones; 69% are singletons. The trim removed 5 bases at V and 2 bases at J, leaving 12 bases unmatched. Per the germline V gene, CDR1 is SSHAT and CDR2 is FNYEAQ (reference sequence). The CDR3 has 17 amino acids. The rearrangement uses TRBV7-7 and TRBJ2-3; 8 nucleotides align to TRBD2. The TCR sequence derives from an elderly man with acute or convalescent COVID-19. Sequences were obtained from peripheral blood. The CDR3 sequence is CASSPDSGGANTDTQYF. CDR3 nucleotides: TGTGCCAGCAGCCCGGACTCCGGGGGGGCGAACACAGATACGCAGTATTTT.